The rows below give T cell receptor beta chains drawn from one sample of a study of naive and memory T cell subsets. MiXCR, applied by TCRdb to the UMI-ligation and nested PCR reads, yields one record per CDR3 protein. The sample carries more than 95,000 distinct CDR3 sequences, about 15% recorded once. Sequenced: naive CD8+ T cells from blood. The source of these receptors is a human donor in good health. CDR3s include the opening cysteine and the closing phenylalanine or tryptophan. A D gene is named only where the DNA matches it firmly. Size tells how often a clone was seen (once, few, many) or the class of an expanded clone, and some rows leave it out.

CDR3	DNA	size	V	J	length	D
CSGRGKDSYEQYF	TGCAGTGGGAGGGGAAAGGACTCCTACGAGCAGTACTTC	.	TRBV20-1	TRBJ2-7	13	.
CASSLRPGTGYEQYF	TGTGCCAGCAGCCTACGTCCCGGGACAGGGTACGAGCAGTACTTC	many	TRBV13	TRBJ2-7	15	TRBD1
CASSSRNNEQFF	TGTGCCAGCAGCTCCAGAAACAATGAGCAGTTCTTC	.	TRBV11-2	TRBJ2-1	12	.
CASSPDWGQPLHF	TGTGCCAGCAGTCCTGACTGGGGTCAACCCCTCCACTTT	few	TRBV25-1	TRBJ1-6	13	.
CASSQVIGAGNNEQFF	TGCGCCAGCAGCCAAGTAATCGGAGCGGGGAACAATGAGCAGTTCTTC	.	TRBV4-1	TRBJ2-1	16	TRBD2
CASSETSGTPSGELFF	TGTGCCAGCAGCGAGACTAGCGGGACCCCATCCGGGGAGCTGTTTTTT	few	TRBV2	TRBJ2-2	16	TRBD2
CASSPDPGRALYNEQFF	TGTGCCAGCAGTCCCGACCCCGGACGGGCTCTTTACAATGAGCAGTTCTTC	few	TRBV27	TRBJ2-1	17	.
CASSSVISTEAFF	TGTGCCAGCAGCTCCGTGATCTCCACTGAAGCTTTCTTT	few	TRBV6-6	TRBJ1-1	13	.
CSAGTEYQETQYF	TGCAGTGCGGGGACAGAGTACCAAGAGACCCAGTACTTC	.	TRBV20-1	TRBJ2-5	13	TRBD1
CASSLVGTSSYNEQFF	TGCGCCAGCAGCTTGGTAGGCACCAGCTCCTACAATGAGCAGTTCTTC	many	TRBV5-1	TRBJ2-1	16	.
CASSPPGREDNQPQHF	TGTGCCAGCTCACCACCGGGAAGGGAAGACAATCAGCCCCAGCATTTT	many	TRBV18	TRBJ1-5	16	.
CASSEFRELNTEAFF	TGTGCCAGCAGTGAATTTAGGGAGTTGAACACTGAAGCTTTCTTT	many	TRBV6-1	TRBJ1-1	15	.
CASSFSLNQPQHF	TGTGCCAGCAGCTTTTCCCTCAATCAGCCCCAGCATTTT	.	TRBV5-8	TRBJ1-5	13	.
CASSFIPYEQYF	TGTGCCAGCAGCTTCATCCCCTACGAGCAGTACTTC	.	TRBV7-8	TRBJ2-7	12	.
CASSLGGHPSYNEQFF	TGTGCCAGCAGCTTAGGGGGGCACCCCTCCTACAATGAGCAGTTCTTC	few	TRBV7-6	TRBJ2-1	16	.
CANSPASGDTQYF	TGTGCCAACTCCCCGGCATCGGGAGATACGCAGTATTTT	many	TRBV6-1	TRBJ2-3	13	.
CASSPTPAGSETQYF	TGTGCCAGCAGCCCAACCCCGGCCGGGTCAGAGACCCAGTACTTC	.	TRBV12-3/TRBV12-4	TRBJ2-5	15	.
CASSLAPGPIYEQYF	TGTGCCAGCAGCTTAGCTCCGGGACCGATCTACGAGCAGTACTTC	many	TRBV7-9	TRBJ2-7	15	.
CASSSRVSGELFF	TGTGCCAGCAGCTCTAGGGTCTCCGGGGAGCTGTTTTTT	.	TRBV7-8	TRBJ2-2	13	.
CASSEGIGRDSNYGYTF	TGTGCCAGCAGTGAAGGCATAGGGAGGGATTCTAACTATGGCTACACCTTC	.	TRBV6-1	TRBJ1-2	17	.
CATEDRDTGELFF	TGTGCCACAGAGGACAGGGACACCGGGGAGCTGTTTTTT	few	TRBV6-2/TRBV6-3	TRBJ2-2	13	TRBD1
CASSDNGYTF	TGTGCCAGCAGCGATAATGGCTACACCTTC	.	TRBV7-9	TRBJ1-2	10	.
CAISAQGTDTQYF	TGTGCCATCAGTGCACAGGGTACAGATACGCAGTATTTT	many	TRBV10-3	TRBJ2-3	13	.
CASSHESDSYNEQFF	TGCGCCAGCAGCCATGAGTCAGACTCCTACAATGAGCAGTTCTTC	.	TRBV4-1	TRBJ2-1	15	.
CASSVEASGYTDTQYF	TGTGCCAGCAGCGTAGAGGCTAGCGGGTACACAGATACGCAGTATTTT	.	TRBV9	TRBJ2-3	16	TRBD2
CSAFHMTGYQETQYF	TGCAGTGCTTTCCATATGACAGGGTACCAAGAGACCCAGTACTTC	few	TRBV20-1	TRBJ2-5	15	TRBD1
CATSRLDLNYGYTF	TGTGCCACCAGCAGACTAGACCTCAACTATGGCTACACCTTC	few	TRBV15	TRBJ1-2	14	.
CASSRGLAGTADTQYF	TGTGCCAGCAGTCGGGGACTAGCGGGGACGGCAGATACGCAGTATTTT	few	TRBV6-5	TRBJ2-3	16	TRBD2
CASTLSASTEQYF	TGTGCCAGCACCCTTAGCGCAAGTACCGAGCAGTACTTC	few	TRBV7-2	TRBJ2-7	13	.
CSALDNQETQYF	TGCAGCGCATTAGACAACCAAGAGACCCAGTACTTC	many	TRBV29-1	TRBJ2-5	12	.
CSVVHGNTIYF	TGCAGCGTTGTACACGGAAACACCATATATTTT	few	TRBV29-1	TRBJ1-3	11	.
CASNTQGTEAFF	TGTGCCAGCAACACCCAGGGGACTGAAGCTTTCTTT	.	TRBV7-9	TRBJ1-1	12	.
CASSQVAGLPEAFF	TGCGCCAGCAGCCAAGTAGCGGGCTTGCCTGAAGCTTTCTTT	.	TRBV4-3	TRBJ1-1	14	.
CSVEQGNSYEQYF	TGCAGCGTTGAACAGGGCAACTCCTACGAGCAGTACTTC	few	TRBV29-1	TRBJ2-7	13	.
CASDAAGAEGTGELFF	TGTGCCAGTGACGCTGCGGGCGCCGAGGGTACCGGGGAGCTGTTTTTT	few	TRBV19	TRBJ2-2	16	.
CASSFPGGPSYNEQFF	TGTGCCAGCAGTTTCCCCGGGGGCCCCTCCTACAATGAGCAGTTCTTC	.	TRBV28	TRBJ2-1	16	.
CASSQMGGQETQYF	TGTGCCAGCAGCCAGATGGGCGGCCAAGAGACCCAGTACTTC	many	TRBV7-2	TRBJ2-5	14	.
CASSPGVSYEQYF	TGTGCCAGCAGCCCCGGGGTCTCCTACGAGCAGTACTTC	many	TRBV7-9	TRBJ2-7	13	.
CASSLVAGDPPGANVLTF	TGTGCCAGCAGTTTAGTTGCAGGGGACCCTCCGGGGGCCAACGTCCTGACTTTC	many	TRBV27	TRBJ2-6	18	.
CASSPARPGSGEKLFF	TGTGCCAGCAGTCCGGCCCGGCCGGGTTCGGGTGAAAAACTGTTTTTT	.	TRBV12-3/TRBV12-4	TRBJ1-4	16	.